This passage covers 13 T cell receptor beta chains from one sample sequenced in a study of blood T cells in healthy people across ages. PCR was performed a second time for 7 to 11 cycles using a sample-barcoded 5' primer and a J-beta primer mix. TCRdb re-called the 5' RACE reads with MiXCR, one entry per CDR3 protein. This table holds hundreds of thousands of distinct CDR3 sequences, 49% found once. Sequenced: blood. Source of these receptors: an older woman in good health.

The chain couples TRBV20-1 to TRBJ1-5; a possible D gene is TRBD1 (6 bases). Germline loops: CDR1 DFQATT, CDR2 SNEGSKA (reference sequence). Trimming removed 3 bases from V and 4 bases from J, with 13 bases in between. The CDR3 loop spans 14 amino acids. The CDR3, as DNA: TGCAGTGCTAGGTCGCCAGGGGATAATCAGCCCCAGCATTTT. Residues: CSARSPGDNQPQHF.

The sample holds a few counts of this clonotype. This rearrangement joins TRBV20-1 to TRBJ1-4; D remains ambiguous. Trimming took 1 base from V and 2 from J, leaving 11 bases between them. Germline lookup yields CDR1 DFQATT and CDR2 SNEGSKA (reference sequence). The CDR3 covers 15 residues. This chain's CDR3 is CSARGGPGTNEKLFF. DNA of the CDR3: TGCAGTGCTAGAGGTGGGCCGGGGACTAATGAAAAACTGTTTTTT.

The chain has TRBV20-1 and TRBJ2-1; 10 positions match TRBD2. After removal of 5 bases from V and 2 bases from J, the junction contained 18 bases not matched to a gene. This CDR3 region has 19 residues. The germline CDR1 and CDR2 sequences are DFQATT and SNEGSKA (reference sequence). The CDR3 DNA follows: TGCAGTGCTCCAGGGACCCACAGCGGGAGGGCCTTCACCTACAATGAGCAGTTCTTC. It translates to CSAPGTHSGRAFTYNEQFF.

The V and J genes are TRBV25-1 and TRBJ2-3; 9 bases align to TRBD2. The CDR3 spans 15 residues. J gave up 2 bases and V 4 bases, and 4 bases lay outside the gene matches. CDR1 is MGHDK, CDR2 SYGVNS, per germline. The CDR3 bases are TGTGCCAGCAGTGGGACTAGCGACGTCACAGATACGCAGTATTTT. This sequence encodes CASSGTSDVTDTQYF.

This clonotype was seen only a few times. This chain connects TRBV4-1 to TRBJ2-4; TRBD2 aligns across 8 bases. CDR1 and CDR2 from the germline V gene are MGHRA and YSYEKL. Trimming took 0 bases from V and 1 from J; bases not matched to a gene: 5. This CDR3 has 17 amino acids. CDR3: CASSQDFGRVAKNIQYF. The CDR3 coding sequence is TGCGCCAGCAGCCAAGATTTCGGGAGGGTTGCCAAAAACATTCAGTACTTC.

The genes are TRBV18 and TRBJ2-2; D is undetermined. Germline loops: CDR1 KGHSH, CDR2 LQKENI. Trimming took 8 bases from V and 0 from J, leaving 13 bases between them. CDR3 size: 15 residues. The CDR3 DNA reads TGTGCCAGCCACGGGCCAACACCGAACACCGGGGAGCTGTTTTTT. Translating gives CASHGPTPNTGELFF.

This clonotype appeared a few times. The J gene is TRBJ2-1, the V gene TRBV10-3; 10 positions agree with TRBD2. The J call may be in error: the DNA end matches TRBJ2-7 better. The CDR3 covers 17 residues. Germline CDR1 is ENHRY and CDR2 is SYGVKD. CDR3 DNA sequence: TGTGCCATCAGTGAGGACCCAGCGGGAGGGATATACAATGAGCAGTACTTC. Its protein is CAISEDPAGGIYNEQYF.

The chain recombines TRBV29-1 with TRBJ2-1, with TRBD1 matching 7 bases. This CDR3 region has 11 residues. Trimming cost V 4 bases and J 9 bases; bases outside gene matches: 3. Germline values: CDR1 SQVTM, CDR2 ANQGSEA. In DNA form, the CDR3 reads TGCAGCGTTGGACAGGGAGCTGAGCAGTTCTTC. Residues: CSVGQGAEQFF.

This clonotype was detected once. The J gene is TRBJ1-5, the V gene TRBV10-3, with 8 nucleotides matching TRBD1. This CDR3 is 14 amino acids long. The ends lost 5 bases at V and 6 bases at J; junction bases unmatched: 6. CDR1 is ENHRY and CDR2 is SYGVKD in the germline V gene. CDR3 sequence (DNA): TGTGCCATCAGTTCGGACAGGGAAGGTCAGCCCCAGCATTTT. It encodes CAISSDREGQPQHF.

Concerning this clonotype: A read error may be the cause here, since a much bigger clone is one base away. The chain links TRBV20-1 to TRBJ2-3, with a possible D match to TRBD2 (5 bases). The V gene's germline CDR1 is DFQATT and CDR2 SNEGSKA (reference sequence). The CDR3 length is 14 residues. V shed 7 bases and J shed 2 bases, with 16 bases lying between them. CDR3 in amino acids: CSVKDSLPTDTQYF. The CDR3 DNA reads TGCAGTGTTAAGGACTCCCTGCCCACAGATACGCAGTATTTT.

The chain links TRBV6-4 to TRBJ2-1, with D possibly matching TRBD1 (6 bases). There are 16 residues in the CDR3. Trimming stripped 0 bases from V and 8 bases from J, with 17 bases between. Per germline, CDR1 MRHNA and CDR2 SNTAGT. CDR3 nucleotide sequence: TGTGCCAGCAGTGACTCGGGGGCTCCAACCGGGGATGAGCAGTTCTTC. This gives the protein CASSDSGAPTGDEQFF.

This clonotype was found once. The chain has TRBV7-3 and TRBJ2-1, with D perhaps matching TRBD1 (7 bases). V was clipped by 6 bases and J by 12 bases, with 18 bases between them. From germline, CDR1 is SGHTA and CDR2 FQGTGA. This CDR3 spans 13 amino acids. In nucleotides, the CDR3 is TGTGCCAGCAGTTCGACAGGGCGGGGAGGGCAGTTCTTC. It translates to CASSSTGRGGQFF.

There are a few counts of this clonotype. The genes are TRBV6-2 or TRBV6-3 and TRBJ1-2, with a weak D call TRBD1 (6 bases). Trimming stripped 5 bases from V and 3 bases from J, with 16 bases between. Germline CDR1 MNHEY, CDR2 SVGEGT. This CDR3 has 15 residues. The CDR3 region is CASSPHVQGYYGYTF. CDR3 in DNA: TGTGCCAGCAGTCCACACGTTCAGGGGTACTATGGCTACACCTTC.